The clone carrying this T cell receptor beta chain was picked up a small number of times. The data were obtained in a study of CD8+CD57+ T cells in acquired aplastic anemia. Profiles of TCR beta VDJ and CDR3 were generated from a genomic DNA template. TCRdb passed the reads through MiXCR, listing each CDR3 protein once. The table lists some 200,000 distinct CDR3 sequences, roughly two thirds of them singletons, with about 60% in the top ten. Previously, flow cytometry had revealed CD8+CD57+ cell expansion in the patients chosen for sequencing. Sequencing was done on a sample of sorted CD4+, CD8+, or CD8+CD57+ T cells (not recorded which) from PBMCs. This TCR was sampled from a human donor with aplastic anemia.

In DNA form, the CDR3 reads TGTGCCAGCAGCCTTTCTAGCGGGGGGAGGGAGCAGTACTTC. Translation gives CASSLSSGGREQYF. V usage is TRBV9 and J usage is TRBJ2-7, with 11 bases fitting TRBD2. J gave up 7 bases and V 4 bases, and 7 bases lay outside the gene matches. Looked up from germline, CDR1 is SGDLS and CDR2 is YYNGEE. This CDR3 comprises 14 residues.